This TCR beta chain was profiled in a study of T cell changes during pregnancy in multiple sclerosis. TCRdb's copy holds only in-frame clones and misses some; the assay was immunoSEQ multiplex PCR. The sample carries about 45,000 clones, 85% to 95% recorded once. Germline V CDR1 and CDR2: SEHNR, FQNEAQ (reference sequence). This CDR3 region has 16 residues. Germline trimming cut 5 bases from V and 0 bases from J; bases unmatched to any gene: 7. Sequenced here: CD8+ T cells from peripheral blood mononuclear cells, sampled in the second trimester of pregnancy. The receptor was isolated from a female donor with multiple sclerosis, enrolled in a pregnancy study. The rearrangement uses TRBV7-9 and TRBJ1-2, with 9 bases lining up with TRBD1. CDR3 loop: CASSPRDRVPNYGYTF. Written as DNA, the CDR3 is TGTGCCAGCAGCCCCCGGGACAGGGTCCCTAACTATGGCTACACCTTC. The full variable domain, in which reference TRBV7-9 and TRBJ1-2 provide the parts outside the CDR3, is DTGVSQNPRHKITKRGQNVTFRCDPISEHNRLYWYRQTLGQGPEFLTYFQNEAQLEKSRLLSDRFSAERPKGSFSTLEIQRTEQGDSAMYLCASSPRDRVPNYGYTFGSGTRLTVV.